Below, one T cell receptor beta chain is given with its context. Its antigen is as yet unknown. The sample is drawn from a study of graft-versus-host responses after intestinal transplantation. Sequencing used immunoSEQ multiplex PCR; TCRdb keeps in-frame clones, though not all of them. In the table there are 130,000 to 150,000 clones, about 90% of which are singletons. The length of the CDR3 is 15 residues. The V gene lost 3 bases and the J gene lost 0 bases, with 13 bases spanning the gap. Germline values: CDR1 SGHNT, CDR2 YYREEE (reference sequence). Sample: unstimulated CD4+ T cells sorted from spleen or lymph node cells, taken before intestinal transplant. This TCR was sampled from a human donor who received an intestinal transplant. This chain joins TRBV5-4 and TRBJ2-7; D perhaps matches TRBD2 (5 bases). For the CDR3, the DNA is TGTGCCAGCAGCTCCCAAGAGCGGCTCTCCTACGAGCAGTACTTC. Translated: CASSSQERLSYEQYF.